The T cell receptor (beta chain) described here comes from a study of blood T cells in healthy people across ages. The study, taken as a whole, reports: There was a strong correlation between TCR beta diversity and naive T cell percentage.

Primed by a sample-barcoded 5' primer and a J-beta primer mix, a second PCR proceeded for about 7 to 11 cycles. TCRdb passed the 5' RACE reads through MiXCR, listing each CDR3 protein once. Among about 670,000 distinct CDR3 sequences listed, roughly two fifths were seen once. The authors isolated at least 6.5 million PBMCs per sample. The CDR3 runs 17 residues. Germline assignment: CDR1 DFQATT and CDR2 SNEGSKA (reference sequence). V gave up 1 base and J gave up 8 bases; unmatched junction bases: 12. This clonotype was recorded a few times. Antigen specificity is unknown. V and J are TRBV20-1 and TRBJ2-1; 12 bases align to TRBD2. Sequenced input: blood. The TCR comes from a man older than 75 in good health. The DNA for the CDR3 is TGCAGTGCTAGAGTCCCTAGCGGGAGGGCCCGGATCGATGAGCAGTTCTTC. This codes for CSARVPSGRARIDEQFF.